These 15 T cell receptor beta chains share one sample of origin, sequenced in a study of CD8+CD57+ T cells in acquired aplastic anemia. According to the study, genomic DNA was the template for TCR beta VDJ and CDR3 profiling. TCRdb independently ran MiXCR on the reads; one entry per CDR3 protein. The sample carries roughly 98,000 distinct CDR3 sequences, around 62% recorded once. Patients chosen for sequencing had shown CD8+CD57+ cell expansion by flow cytometry. The sample was sorted CD4+, CD8+, or CD8+CD57+ T cells (not recorded which) from PBMCs. These receptors were obtained from a human donor with aplastic anemia.

V gene TRBV20-1 combines with J gene TRBJ2-3; no clear D gene. The V and J ends lost 1 base and 0 bases respectively, with 14 bases between them. The length of the CDR3 is 16 residues. Germline V lookup: CDR1 DFQATT, CDR2 SNEGSKA (reference sequence). The CDR3 DNA follows: TGCAGTGCTAGAGCCGTCAGACCACACAGCACAGATACGCAGTATTTT. Translating it yields CSARAVRPHSTDTQYF.

The chain links TRBV2 to TRBJ1-2, with D possibly being TRBD1 (5 bases). Deletions cut 3 bases from V and 4 bases from J, with 12 bases between. Germline CDR1 is SNHLY and CDR2 is FYNNEI. The CDR3 has 14 residues. The CDR3 DNA reads as TGTGCCAGCAGTGAGGCCCAGGGCAGCTATGGCTACACCTTC. It encodes CASSEAQGSYGYTF.

The CDR3 reads CSVDMKRGEQYF. The CDR3 nucleotides are TGCAGCGTTGATATGAAGCGGGGTGAGCAGTACTTC. The chain couples TRBV29-1 to TRBJ2-7; 7 nucleotides align to TRBD2. Trimming removed 3 bases from V and 7 bases from J; junction bases left unmatched: 6. CDR3 length: 12 amino acids. Germline loops: CDR1 SQVTM, CDR2 ANQGSEA.

V and J are TRBV19 and TRBJ1-2; D unclear. CDR3 size: 13 residues. V was shortened by 7 bases and J by 8 bases, with 17 bases between the two germline ends. The germline gives CDR1 LNHDA, CDR2 SQIVND (reference sequence). CDR3 nucleotides: TGTGCCAGTAATCTATTCGGAGCGCGGGGCTACACCTTC. Amino acids: CASNLFGARGYTF.

This chain connects TRBV7-8 to TRBJ2-5; no clear D. The germline V gene encodes CDR1 SGHVS and CDR2 FQNEAQ. The CDR3 length is 14 residues. Trimming pared 5 bases from V and 1 base from J, leaving 11 bases between. CDR3 DNA: TGTGCCAGCAGCAAGGGTACGGCCCAAGAGACCCAGTACTTC. Its protein product is CASSKGTAQETQYF.

The chain couples TRBV7-6 to TRBJ1-2; D is ambiguous. The germline V and J ends were trimmed by 1 base and 2 bases, with 5 bases remaining between them. Germline V gives CDR1 SGHVS, CDR2 FNYEAQ. This CDR3 region has 13 residues. As DNA, the CDR3 is TGTGCCAGCAGCTTAGATCAAAACTATGGCTACACCTTC. Protein product: CASSLDQNYGYTF.

The rearrangement links TRBV2 to TRBJ1-1; D may be TRBD1 (5 bases). The V and J ends lost 0 bases and 8 bases respectively, with 19 bases between them. This CDR3 comprises 16 residues. In germline, CDR1 is SNHLY, CDR2 FYNNEI. The CDR3 is CASSEAIMGRDEEAFF. The CDR3 DNA reads TGTGCCAGCAGTGAAGCGATAATGGGCAGGGATGAGGAAGCTTTCTTT.

The CDR3 spells CATSRGTSGSYNEQFF. The DNA for the CDR3 is TGTGCCACCAGCAGGGGGACTAGCGGGAGCTACAATGAGCAGTTCTTC. The chain recombines TRBV15 with TRBJ2-1; 14 bases map to TRBD2. CDR3 length: 16 amino acids. The junction had 1 base not matched to a gene; V was cut back by 3 bases and J by 3 bases. Germline CDR1 reads LNHNV; CDR2 reads YYDKDF (reference sequence). Based on the CDR3 plus reference TRBV15 and TRBJ2-1, the full variable domain is DAMVIQNPRYQVTQFGKPVTLSCSQTLNHNVMYWYQQKSSQAPKLLFHYYDKDFNNEADTPDNFQSRRPNTSFCFLDIRSPGLGDTAMYLCATSRGTSGSYNEQFFGPGTRLTVL.

The chain joins TRBV10-3 to TRBJ2-3; TRBD2 aligns across 13 bases. V shed 3 bases and J 4 bases; nucleotides not matched to a gene: 7. The germline CDR1 and CDR2 sequences are ENHRY and SYGVKD. The CDR3 loop spans 17 amino acids. In DNA form, the CDR3 reads TGTGCCATCAGTGAAGAGGACGGGACTAGCGGGGCAGATACGCAGTATTTT. It translates to CAISEEDGTSGADTQYF.

The J gene is TRBJ2-5, the V gene TRBV15; TRBD1 agrees at 9 bases. With V trimmed by 3 bases and J by 5 bases, 10 bases remained unmatched. Germline CDR1 LNHNV, CDR2 YYDKDF (reference sequence). The CDR3 loop spans 16 amino acids. The CDR3 bases are TGTGCCACCAGCAGGGGAAGACAGGGGGTTAGGGAGACCCAGTACTTC. Amino acids: CATSRGRQGVRETQYF.

V gene TRBV19 combines with J gene TRBJ2-7; D is undetermined. This CDR3 comprises 14 residues. Germline assignment: CDR1 LNHDA and CDR2 SQIVND (reference sequence). V lost 4 bases and J lost 1, with 11 bases in between. The CDR3 DNA follows: TGTGCCAGTAGTACTCAGGACGGATCCTACGAGCAGTACTTC. Translating gives CASSTQDGSYEQYF.

The chain joins TRBV3-1 to TRBJ2-7; TRBD1 matches at 11 bases. CDR1 LGHDT and CDR2 YNNKEL come from the germline V gene (reference sequence). This CDR3 has 15 residues. V was pared by 3 bases and J by 3 bases, with 4 bases of the junction left unmatched. The CDR3, as DNA: TGTGCCAGCAGCCATGGGACAGGGGGTTTCTACGAGCAGTACTTC. The encoded protein is CASSHGTGGFYEQYF.

This chain connects TRBV5-1 to TRBJ2-7; 10 bases are shared with TRBD2. The ends lost 0 bases at V and 5 bases at J; junction bases unmatched: 8. The CDR3 totals 16 residues. Germline CDR1 SGHRS, CDR2 YFSETQ. The CDR3 is CASSLAGSGRFNEQYF. The DNA of the CDR3 is TGCGCCAGCAGCTTGGCAGGTAGCGGGAGGTTCAACGAGCAGTACTTC. Using reference TRBV5-1 and TRBJ2-7 for the parts outside the CDR3, the full variable domain is KAGVTQTPRYLIKTRGQQVTLSCSPISGHRSVSWYQQTPGQGLQFLFEYFSETQRNKGNFPGRFSGRQFSNSRSEMNVSTLELGDSALYLCASSLAGSGRFNEQYFGPGTRLTVT.

This rearrangement joins TRBV2 to TRBJ2-1, with TRBD1 matching 9 bases. V gave up 5 bases and J gave up 9 bases; unmatched junction bases: 2. The CDR3 covers 12 residues. The germline CDR1 and CDR2 sequences are SNHLY and FYNNEI. Here the CDR3 DNA reads TGTGCCAGCAGTTGGACAGGGGTTGAGCAGTTCTTC. Amino acid sequence: CASSWTGVEQFF.

With respect to this clonotype: The junction shows a germline mismatch at one end, possibly a read error. This rearrangement joins TRBV25-1 to TRBJ1-6; perhaps TRBD1 as D (5 bases). Germline assignment: CDR1 MGHDK and CDR2 SYGVNS. The length of the CDR3 is 15 residues. CDR3 in amino acids: CASSETREWDSPLHF. The DNA for the CDR3 is TGTGCCAGCAGTGAAACCAGGGAATGGGATTCGCCCCTCCACTTT.